The 18 T cell receptor beta chains in this list originate from one sample, sequenced in a study of shared clonotypes between healthy human individuals. Data came from immunoSEQ multiplex PCR; TCRdb stores just in-frame clones and leaves some out. The repertoire holds 730,000 or so clones, with less than 80% as singletons. Sequencing was done on a sample of memory CD4+ T cells sorted from blood. The sample's subset: CD45RA-negative fraction. The receptor source for this set is a woman aged 25 to 45 in good health.

The chain recombines TRBV18 with TRBJ2-1, with D maybe TRBD1 (6 bases). The CDR3 is 12 residues long. V dropped 5 bases and J dropped 9 bases, with 11 bases sitting between them. Germline values: CDR1 KGHSH, CDR2 LQKENI. The CDR3 reads CASSKDSGEQFF. The CDR3 DNA sequence: TGTGCCAGCTCAAAGGACAGTGGTGAGCAGTTCTTC.

This clone was counted ten times or more. The rearrangement uses TRBV2 and TRBJ2-7; 9 positions agree with TRBD2. CDR3 length equals 14 residues. V lost 7 bases to trimming and J lost 6 bases; unmatched junction nucleotides: 10. The germline CDR1 and CDR2 sequences are SNHLY and FYNNEI. The CDR3 region has the DNA TGTGCCAGCATGCGGGGGACTAGCTTATCCGAGCAGTACTTC. Residues: CASMRGTSLSEQYF.

In nucleotides, the CDR3 is TGTGCCAGTTTGGGACAGCTGAACACCGGGGAGCTGTTTTTT. Translating gives CASLGQLNTGELFF. The chain has TRBV28 and TRBJ2-2, with TRBD1 identical over 7 bases. The germline gives CDR1 MDHEN, CDR2 SYDVKM. There are 14 residues in the CDR3. With 9 bases clipped from V and 1 base from J, the junction kept 5 bases outside the gene matches.

This chain uses TRBV28 with TRBJ2-5, with 9 bases lining up with TRBD2. The V segment lost 8 bases and the J segment 5 bases; nucleotides outside the gene matches: 12. Germline CDR1 MDHEN, CDR2 SYDVKM. This CDR3 spans 15 amino acids. CDR3 DNA sequence: TGTGCCAGCGTTGGTAGCGGGAGACGGAGTGAGACCCAGTACTTC. Protein product: CASVGSGRRSETQYF.

The chain has TRBV27 and TRBJ2-5; D remains ambiguous. The ends were cut back, 2 bases at V and 2 bases at J, with 15 bases in the middle. CDR1 is MNHEY and CDR2 is SMNVEV in the germline V gene (reference sequence). The CDR3 consists of 16 residues. The CDR3 sequence is CASSLGRRTIQETQYF. CDR3 in DNA: TGTGCCAGCAGTTTAGGCCGACGGACCATACAAGAGACCCAGTACTTC.

This clone was seen more than once but under ten times. The CDR3 nucleotides read TGTGCCAGCAGCCATCCCCAGAACTATGGCTACACCTTC. Protein: CASSHPQNYGYTF. This chain connects TRBV11-2 to TRBJ1-2, with D unclear. CDR3 size: 13 residues. V gave up 5 bases and J gave up 2 bases, with 9 bases separating them. CDR1 is SGHAT, CDR2 FQNNGV, per germline.

The CDR3 spells CATEPGTNTGELFF. The DNA of the CDR3 is TGTGCCACCGAACCAGGGACGAACACCGGGGAGCTGTTTTTT. The chain has TRBV28 and TRBJ2-2, with D maybe TRBD1 (5 bases). The length of the CDR3 is 14 residues. CDR1 is MDHEN and CDR2 is SYDVKM in the germline V gene. The V and J ends lost 10 bases and 0 bases respectively, with 12 bases between them.

This chain uses TRBV7-9 with TRBJ2-7; the D gene is possibly TRBD2 (5 bases). V shed 5 bases and J shed 6 bases, with 14 bases lying between them. The germline V gene encodes CDR1 SEHNR and CDR2 FQNEAQ (reference sequence). CDR3 size: 13 residues. The CDR3 DNA reads TGTGCCAGCAGCCGCAACTGGGAGCCCGAGCAGTACTTC. It specifies CASSRNWEPEQYF.

CDR3 nucleotides: TGTGCCAGCAGCCCGGCGGGACTATCAATTTCCTACGAGCAGTACTTC. Encoded protein: CASSPAGLSISYEQYF. V is TRBV11-2 and J is TRBJ2-7; TRBD2 aligns across 7 bases. The germline V gene encodes CDR1 SGHAT and CDR2 FQNNGV. V lost 5 bases, J lost 1 base, and 11 bases stayed unmatched. The CDR3 consists of 16 residues.

This chain connects TRBV5-1 to TRBJ2-7; TRBD1 matches 8 bases. The CDR3 sequence is 14 residues long. CDR1 and CDR2 from the germline V gene are SGHRS and YFSETQ. Trimming cost V 2 bases and J 5 bases; bases outside gene matches: 6. Written as DNA, the CDR3 is TGCGCCAGCAGCTTTTGGACAGGGCGGAACGAGCAGTACTTC. This gives the protein CASSFWTGRNEQYF.

The rearrangement joins TRBV7-2 to TRBJ2-6; D gene unclear. CDR1 and CDR2 (germline): SGHTA, FQGNSA. CDR3 size: 16 residues. Trimming removed 2 bases at V and 0 bases at J, with 8 bases between. The CDR3: CASSLRSFSGANVLTF. In DNA, the CDR3 is TGTGCCAGCAGCTTACGTTCGTTCTCTGGGGCCAACGTCCTGACTTTC.

This clone was counted once. V gene TRBV7-9 combines with J gene TRBJ2-7; 8 bases match TRBD2. Looked up from germline, CDR1 is SEHNR and CDR2 is FQNEAQ (reference sequence). This CDR3 is built from 13 residues. V dropped 5 bases and J dropped 3; count of bases not matched to a gene: 3. This CDR3 reads CASSPTSVYEQYF. CDR3 sequence (DNA): TGTGCCAGCAGCCCGACTAGCGTCTACGAGCAGTACTTC.

V usage is TRBV6-1 and J usage is TRBJ2-2, with TRBD2 matching over 15 bases. This CDR3 region has 20 residues. Per germline, CDR1 MNHNS and CDR2 SASEGT. V trimming: 2 bases; J trimming: 6 bases; junction bases outside the gene matches: 13. This CDR3 is CASSESRGGLAGGLAGELFF. The CDR3 DNA sequence: TGTGCCAGCAGTGAATCGCGGGGGGGACTAGCGGGAGGATTGGCCGGGGAGCTGTTTTTT.

The chain links TRBV30 to TRBJ1-2; 7 bases match TRBD1. This CDR3 is 12 amino acids long. The germline V gene encodes CDR1 GTSNPN and CDR2 SVGIG (reference sequence). The CDR3 nucleotides read TGTGCTCGGAATGCAGGGGGCTATGGCTACACCTTC. Its translation is CARNAGGYGYTF.

This CDR3 reads CASSQEARRDEQFF. The CDR3 DNA reads as TGTGCCAGCAGCCAAGAGGCACGAAGGGATGAGCAGTTCTTC. The V gene is TRBV4-2, the J gene TRBJ2-1, with D uncertain. Per the germline V gene, CDR1 is LGHNA and CDR2 is YNFKEQ. There are 14 residues in the CDR3. Deletions cut 0 bases from V and 8 bases from J, with 11 bases between.

V usage is TRBV11-2 and J usage is TRBJ2-1, with unresolved D. This CDR3 contains 14 residues. V was shortened by 7 bases and J by 0 bases, with 10 bases between the two germline ends. The germline gives CDR1 SGHAT, CDR2 FQNNGV. CDR3 DNA: TGTGCCAGCACCTCTGGGGTCTCCTACAATGAGCAGTTCTTC. This translates into CASTSGVSYNEQFF.

This clone was recorded many times. The V and J genes are TRBV6-5 and TRBJ1-2; D might be TRBD1 (5 bases). This CDR3 spans 15 amino acids. The germline CDR1 and CDR2 sequences are MNHEY and SVGAGI. V lost 6 bases to trimming and J lost 7 bases, with 21 bases between them. The CDR3 bases are TGTGCCAGCAGGACTCTCAGTGGGGGAAGAAGTGGCTACACCTTC. Translated: CASRTLSGGRSGYTF.

The J gene is TRBJ2-6, the V gene TRBV6-4; D remains ambiguous. Per germline, CDR1 MRHNA and CDR2 SNTAGT. This CDR3 is built from 18 residues. V gave up 0 bases and J gave up 2 bases, with 14 bases separating them. The DNA of the CDR3 is TGTGCCAGCAGTGACTCAGTTGGCAAAGCAGCTGGGGCCAACGTCCTGACTTTC. Encoded protein: CASSDSVGKAAGANVLTF.